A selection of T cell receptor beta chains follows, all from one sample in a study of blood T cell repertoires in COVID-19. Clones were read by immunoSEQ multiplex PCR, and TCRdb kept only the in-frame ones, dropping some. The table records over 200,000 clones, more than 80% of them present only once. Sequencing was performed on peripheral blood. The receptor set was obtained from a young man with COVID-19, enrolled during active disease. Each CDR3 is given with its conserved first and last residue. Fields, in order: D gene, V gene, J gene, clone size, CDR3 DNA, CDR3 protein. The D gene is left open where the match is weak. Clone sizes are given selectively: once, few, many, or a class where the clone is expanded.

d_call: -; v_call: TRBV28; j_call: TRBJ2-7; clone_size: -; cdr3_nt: TGTGCCAGCAGTCAGGGCAGGGAGGAGTACGAGCAGTACTTC; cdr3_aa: CASSQGREEYEQYF
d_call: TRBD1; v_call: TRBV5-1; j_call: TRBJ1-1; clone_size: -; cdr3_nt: TGCGCCAGCAGCTTAAACAGGGGTGAAGCTTTCTTT; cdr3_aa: CASSLNRGEAFF
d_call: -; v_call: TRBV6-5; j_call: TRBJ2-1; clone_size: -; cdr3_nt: TGTGCCAGCAGTTACCAAGAGGGGGTATATGAGCAGTTCTTC; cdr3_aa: CASSYQEGVYEQFF
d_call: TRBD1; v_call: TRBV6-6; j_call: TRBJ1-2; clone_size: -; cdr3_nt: TGTGCCAGCAGTGACCTGGGACAGGGGGCGCCTGGCTACACCTTC; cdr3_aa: CASSDLGQGAPGYTF
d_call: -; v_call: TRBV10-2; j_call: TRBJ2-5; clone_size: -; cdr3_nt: TGCGCCAGCAGTGTAGGGCGGGAAGAGACCCAGTACTTC; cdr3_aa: CASSVGREETQYF
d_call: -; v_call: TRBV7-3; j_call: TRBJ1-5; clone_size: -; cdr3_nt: TGTGCCAGCAGCCCTGGCCCATATCAGCCCCAGCATTTT; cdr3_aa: CASSPGPYQPQHF
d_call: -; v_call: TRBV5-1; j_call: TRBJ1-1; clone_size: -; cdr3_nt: TGCGCCAGCAGCTCCCCGACAGGTTGGAACACTGAAGCTTTCTTT; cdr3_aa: CASSSPTGWNTEAFF
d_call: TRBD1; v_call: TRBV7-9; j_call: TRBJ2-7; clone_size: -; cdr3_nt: TGTGCCAGCAGCCACCGGGACAGCCCTACCTACGAGCAGTACTTC; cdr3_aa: CASSHRDSPTYEQYF
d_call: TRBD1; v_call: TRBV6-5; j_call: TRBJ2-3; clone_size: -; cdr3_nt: TGTGCCAGTAAGGGGGCAAGGACGCAGTATTTT; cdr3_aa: CASKGARTQYF
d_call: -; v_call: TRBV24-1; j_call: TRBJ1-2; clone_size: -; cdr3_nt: TGTGCCACCAGTGATTTATCATCAGATGGCTACACCTTC; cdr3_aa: CATSDLSSDGYTF
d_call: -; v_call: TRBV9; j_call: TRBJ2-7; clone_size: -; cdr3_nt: TGTGCCAGCAGCGTAGCCCCGTGGGCTTACGCCCCATACGAGCAGTACTTC; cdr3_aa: CASSVAPWAYAPYEQYF
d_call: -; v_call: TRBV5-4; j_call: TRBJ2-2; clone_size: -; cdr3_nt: TGTGCCAGCAGCTTGCAAGGCGGGAACCTCGGGGAGCTGTTTTTT; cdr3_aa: CASSLQGGNLGELFF
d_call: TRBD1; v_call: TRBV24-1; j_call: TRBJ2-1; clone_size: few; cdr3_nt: TGTGCCACCAGTGATCACGCCGGGACAGGGAATGAGCAGTTCTTC; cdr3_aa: CATSDHAGTGNEQFF
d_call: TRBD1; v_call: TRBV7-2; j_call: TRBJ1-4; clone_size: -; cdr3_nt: TGTGCCAGCAGCTTAGGGACAGGGGGCCCTGAAAAACTGTTTTTT; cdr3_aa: CASSLGTGGPEKLFF
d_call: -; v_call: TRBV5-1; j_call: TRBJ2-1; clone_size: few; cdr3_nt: TGCGCCAGCAGTCTAGACTACAATGAGCAGTTCTTC; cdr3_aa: CASSLDYNEQFF
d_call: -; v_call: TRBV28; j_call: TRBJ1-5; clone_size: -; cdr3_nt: TGTGCCAGCAGTTTTCAAAGGTTTGGGACTCAGGGCAATCAGCCCCAGCATTTT; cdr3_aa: CASSFQRFGTQGNQPQHF
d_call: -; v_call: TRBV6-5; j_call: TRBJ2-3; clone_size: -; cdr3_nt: TGTGCCACCAATAAGAGAGGGGGAGGCACAGATACGCAGTATTTT; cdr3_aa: CATNKRGGGTDTQYF
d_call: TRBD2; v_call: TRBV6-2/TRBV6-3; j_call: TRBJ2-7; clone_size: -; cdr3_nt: TGTGCCAGCAGTTACTTTATTAGCGGGGCTTCCTCCTACGAGCAGTACTTC; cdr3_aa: CASSYFISGASSYEQYF
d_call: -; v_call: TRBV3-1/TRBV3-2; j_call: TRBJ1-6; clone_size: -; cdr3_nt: TGTGCCAGCAGCCACCCTTTGACAGGCCCGAATTCACCCCTCCACTTT; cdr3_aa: CASSHPLTGPNSPLHF
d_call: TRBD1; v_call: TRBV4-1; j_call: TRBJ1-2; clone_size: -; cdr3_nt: TGCGCCAGCAGCCAAGGAGCGGGACAGGGGATCTATGGCTACACCTTC; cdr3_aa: CASSQGAGQGIYGYTF
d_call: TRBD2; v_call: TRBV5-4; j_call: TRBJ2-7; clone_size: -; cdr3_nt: TGTGCCAGCAGCTTGACTAGCGGGTTAGCCTACGAGCAGTACTTC; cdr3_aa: CASSLTSGLAYEQYF
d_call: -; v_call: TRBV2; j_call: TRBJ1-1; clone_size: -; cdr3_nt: TGTGCCAGCGCCGACGAGACAGACACTGAAGCTTTCTTT; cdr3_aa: CASADETDTEAFF
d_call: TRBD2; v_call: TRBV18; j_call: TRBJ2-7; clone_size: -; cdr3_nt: TGTGCCAGCAGCCCGGGACTAGCCGAATACGAGCAGTACTTC; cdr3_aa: CASSPGLAEYEQYF
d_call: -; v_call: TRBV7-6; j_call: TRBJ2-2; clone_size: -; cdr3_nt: TGTGCCAGCAGCCCTGACGGACAGTCGAACACCGGGGAGCTGTTTTTT; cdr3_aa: CASSPDGQSNTGELFF
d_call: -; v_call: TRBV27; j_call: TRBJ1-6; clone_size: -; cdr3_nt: TGTGCCAGCAGTTTAGGGGCCCAGGGCTCCTATAATTCACCCCTCCACTTT; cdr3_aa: CASSLGAQGSYNSPLHF
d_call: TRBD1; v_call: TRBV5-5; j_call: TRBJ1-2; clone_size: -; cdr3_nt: TGTGCCAGCAGCTTAAGGGACAGGCTTATCTTCAACTATGGCTACACCTTC; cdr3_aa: CASSLRDRLIFNYGYTF
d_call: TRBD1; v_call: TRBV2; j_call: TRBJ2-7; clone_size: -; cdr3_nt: TGTGCCAGCAGTGGGGACAGGGGGCTGTACGAGCAGTACTTC; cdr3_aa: CASSGDRGLYEQYF
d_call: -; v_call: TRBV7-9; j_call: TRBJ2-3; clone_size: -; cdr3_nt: TGTGCCAGCAGAGCGACAGGTAGCACAGATACGCAGTATTTT; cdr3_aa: CASRATGSTDTQYF
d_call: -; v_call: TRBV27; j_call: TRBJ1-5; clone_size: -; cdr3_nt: TGTGCCAGCAGTTTACGCGCAGGGGATCAGCCCCAGCATTTT; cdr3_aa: CASSLRAGDQPQHF
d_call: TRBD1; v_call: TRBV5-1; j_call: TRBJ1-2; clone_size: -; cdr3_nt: TGCGCCAGCAGCTTTACAGGGGGCTTCTATGGCTACACCTTC; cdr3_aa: CASSFTGGFYGYTF
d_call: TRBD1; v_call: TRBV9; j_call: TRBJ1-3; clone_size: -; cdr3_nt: TGTGCCAGCAGCCTACGACAGGGACTCTTTGGAAACACCATATATTTT; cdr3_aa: CASSLRQGLFGNTIYF
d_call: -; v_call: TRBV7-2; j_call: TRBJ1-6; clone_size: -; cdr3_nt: TGTGCCAGCAGCTTAACAGGCTCCTATAATTCACCCCTCCACTTT; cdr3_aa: CASSLTGSYNSPLHF
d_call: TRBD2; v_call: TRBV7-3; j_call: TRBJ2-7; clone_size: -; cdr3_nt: TGTGCCAGCAGCTTAACTCCACTAGCGGGGTTTTACGAGCAGTACTTC; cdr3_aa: CASSLTPLAGFYEQYF
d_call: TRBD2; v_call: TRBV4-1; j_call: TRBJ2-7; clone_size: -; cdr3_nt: TGCGCCAGCAGCCAAGAAGAACTGGCTAGCGGGGTTAACGAGCAGTACTTC; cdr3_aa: CASSQEELASGVNEQYF
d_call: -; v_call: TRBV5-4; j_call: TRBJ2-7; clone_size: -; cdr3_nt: TGTGCCAGCAGCTTTGGTGGGAGTAGAGGCGAGCAGTACTTC; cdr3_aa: CASSFGGSRGEQYF
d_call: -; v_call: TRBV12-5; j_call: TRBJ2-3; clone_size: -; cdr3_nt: TGTGCTAGTGGTTTTGGTACTTCGCAGTATTTT; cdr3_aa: CASGFGTSQYF
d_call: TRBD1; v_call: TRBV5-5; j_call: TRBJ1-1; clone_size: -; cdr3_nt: TGTGCCAGCAGCTTGGCCGGGACAGGGGGCTTTCCGGGAGCTTTCTTT; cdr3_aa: CASSLAGTGGFPGAFF
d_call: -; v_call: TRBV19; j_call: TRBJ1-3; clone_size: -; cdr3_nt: TGTGCCAGTAGTATGAGGTTCTCTGGAAACACCATATATTTT; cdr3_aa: CASSMRFSGNTIYF
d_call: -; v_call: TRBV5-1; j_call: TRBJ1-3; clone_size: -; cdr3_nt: TGCGCCAGCAGCTCCGGACTCTCTGGAAACACCATATATTTT; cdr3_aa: CASSSGLSGNTIYF
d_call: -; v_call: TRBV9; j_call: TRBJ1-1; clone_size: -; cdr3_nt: TGTGCCAGCAGGAAAATACTGACAGTTAACACTGAAGCTTTCTTT; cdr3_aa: CASRKILTVNTEAFF
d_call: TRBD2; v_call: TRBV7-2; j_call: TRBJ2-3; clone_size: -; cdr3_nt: TGTGCCAGCAGCCCGGGGACTAGATTGAGTACAGATACGCAGTATTTT; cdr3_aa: CASSPGTRLSTDTQYF
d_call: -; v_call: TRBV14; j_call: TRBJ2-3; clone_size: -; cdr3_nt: TGTGCCAGCAGCGCGAGGGAGCTACGGGATACGCAGTATTTT; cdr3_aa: CASSARELRDTQYF
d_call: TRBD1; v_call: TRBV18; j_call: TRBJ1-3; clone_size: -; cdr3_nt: TGTGCCAGCTCCCTGGGACAGGCGACGGCTGGAAACACCATATATTTT; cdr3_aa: CASSLGQATAGNTIYF
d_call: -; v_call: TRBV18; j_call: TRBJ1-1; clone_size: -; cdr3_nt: TGTGCCAGCTCACCACCTCCGGGCCAGGGCACTGAAGCTTTCTTT; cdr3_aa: CASSPPPGQGTEAFF
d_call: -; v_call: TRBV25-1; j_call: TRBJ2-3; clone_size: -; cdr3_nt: TGTGCCAGCAGTGGGTCAGGAACCCCCGTAGATACGCAGTATTTT; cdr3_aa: CASSGSGTPVDTQYF
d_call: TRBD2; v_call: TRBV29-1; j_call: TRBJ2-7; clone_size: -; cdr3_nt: TGCAGCGTTGGACTAGCGCGTCGCTACGAGCAGTACTTC; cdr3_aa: CSVGLARRYEQYF
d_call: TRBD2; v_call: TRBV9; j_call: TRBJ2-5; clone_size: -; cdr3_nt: TGTGCCAGCAGCGTAGGGCTAGCGGGCACACAAGAGACCCAGTACTTC; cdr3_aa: CASSVGLAGTQETQYF
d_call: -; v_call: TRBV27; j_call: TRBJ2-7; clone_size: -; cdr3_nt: TGTGCCAGCAGTTCGCGACAGAGTACCCCCTACGAGCAGTACTTC; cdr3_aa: CASSSRQSTPYEQYF
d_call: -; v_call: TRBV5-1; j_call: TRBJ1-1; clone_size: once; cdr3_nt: TGCGCCAGCAGCTCCGAGACAATGAACACTGAAGCTTTCTTT; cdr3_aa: CASSSETMNTEAFF
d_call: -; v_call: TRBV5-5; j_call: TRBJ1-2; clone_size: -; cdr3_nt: TGTGCCAGCAGCTTGCCCAGGGACTATGGCTACACCTTC; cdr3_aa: CASSLPRDYGYTF